This T cell receptor (beta chain) emerged from a study of OX40 agonist ivuxolimab in advanced cancers. As for the study in general: The mean age was roughly 60 years, ranging from roughly 23 to 80, with 65% to 85% of participants male. Findings and caveats of the study: The mean number of expanded clones was higher in CD8+ T cells than in CD4+. Dose levels from 0.1 to 3.0 mg/kg saw CD4+ and CD8+ blood T cells expand clonally by week 6.

This clone was recorded once. Its specificity is not known. The V and J ends lost 7 bases and 8 bases respectively, with 23 bases between them. The CDR3 totals 15 residues. Germline CDR1 is MNHEY and CDR2 is SVGAGI. Clones were sequenced by immunoSEQ multiplex PCR, and TCRdb holds only the in-frame ones, with some missing. The sample has over 60,000 clones; 85% are singletons. The chain recombines TRBV6-5 with TRBJ1-2, with a weak D call TRBD1 (6 bases). The sequence was obtained from an adult with an advanced solid tumor such as melanoma, head and neck, liver or kidney cancer. The source was CD4+ or CD8+ T cells sorted from blood, collected in a trial of the OX40 agonist ivuxolimab. CDR3 nucleotide sequence: TGTGCCAGCAACTCCCAGGGGATCGGCCGTACCGGCTACACCTTC. It yields the protein CASNSQGIGRTGYTF.